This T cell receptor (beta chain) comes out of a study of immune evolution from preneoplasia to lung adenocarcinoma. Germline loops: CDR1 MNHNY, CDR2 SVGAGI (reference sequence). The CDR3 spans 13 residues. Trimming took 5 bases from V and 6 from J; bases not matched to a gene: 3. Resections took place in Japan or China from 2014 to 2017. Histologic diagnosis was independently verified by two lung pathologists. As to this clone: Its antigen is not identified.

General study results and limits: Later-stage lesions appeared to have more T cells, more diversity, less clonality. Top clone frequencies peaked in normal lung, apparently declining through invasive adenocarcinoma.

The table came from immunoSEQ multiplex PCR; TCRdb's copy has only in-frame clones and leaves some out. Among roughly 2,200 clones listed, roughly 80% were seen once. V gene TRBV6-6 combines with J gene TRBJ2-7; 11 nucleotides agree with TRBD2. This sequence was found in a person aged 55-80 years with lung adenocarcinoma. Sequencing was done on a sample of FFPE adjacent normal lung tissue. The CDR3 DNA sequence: TGTGCCAGCAGTCCTGGGACTAGCGGCGAGCAGTACTTC. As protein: CASSPGTSGEQYF.